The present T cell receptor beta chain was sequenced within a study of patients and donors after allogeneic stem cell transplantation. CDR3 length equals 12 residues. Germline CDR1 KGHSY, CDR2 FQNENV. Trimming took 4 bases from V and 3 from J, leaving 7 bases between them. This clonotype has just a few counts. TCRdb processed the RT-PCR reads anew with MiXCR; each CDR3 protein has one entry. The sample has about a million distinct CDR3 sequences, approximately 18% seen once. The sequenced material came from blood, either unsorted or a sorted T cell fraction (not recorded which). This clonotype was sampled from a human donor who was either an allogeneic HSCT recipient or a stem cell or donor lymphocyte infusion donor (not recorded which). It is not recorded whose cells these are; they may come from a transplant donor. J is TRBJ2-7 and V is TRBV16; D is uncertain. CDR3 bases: TGTGCCAGCAGCCGACGGAACTACGAGCAGTACTTC. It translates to CASSRRNYEQYF. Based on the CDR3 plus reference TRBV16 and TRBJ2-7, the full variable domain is GEEVAQTPKHLVRGEGQKAKLYCAPIKGHSYVFWYQQVLKNEFKFLISFQNENVFDETGMPKERFSAKCLPNSPCSLEIQATKLEDSAVYFCASSRRNYEQYFGPGTRLTVT.